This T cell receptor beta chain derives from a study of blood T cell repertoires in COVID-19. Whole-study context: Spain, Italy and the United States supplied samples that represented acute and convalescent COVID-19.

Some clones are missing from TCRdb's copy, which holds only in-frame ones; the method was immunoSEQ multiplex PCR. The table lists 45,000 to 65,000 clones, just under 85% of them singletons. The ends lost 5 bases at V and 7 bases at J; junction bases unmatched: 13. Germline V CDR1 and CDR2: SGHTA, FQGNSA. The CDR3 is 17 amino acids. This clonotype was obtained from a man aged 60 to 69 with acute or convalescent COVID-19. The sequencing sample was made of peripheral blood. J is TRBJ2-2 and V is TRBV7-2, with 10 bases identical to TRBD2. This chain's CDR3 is CASSRSSSGGRGGELFF. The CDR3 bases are TGTGCCAGCAGCCGCTCCTCTAGCGGGGGCCGGGGCGGGGAGCTGTTTTTT.